The sequence of this T cell receptor beta chain was determined in a study of blood T cell repertoires in COVID-19. In the study overall: Samples came from the United States, Italy and Spain, spanning acute and convalescent COVID-19. T cells, B-cell-depleted T cells, or PBMCs provided the cDNA or gDNA that served as material.

The study recruited exposed participants who had met a COVID-19 case within 2 weeks before entry. The CDR3 consists of 16 residues. Deletions cut 0 bases from V and 6 bases from J, with 16 bases between. Germline CDR1 is MGHRA and CDR2 is YSYEKL. Sequencing was performed with immunoSEQ multiplex PCR; in TCRdb, only in-frame clones are kept and a portion is missing. Among 250,000 or so clones listed, roughly 90% were seen once. This TCR was recovered from a middle-aged man who had been exposed to COVID-19. This chain connects TRBV4-1 to TRBJ2-3, with D perhaps matching TRBD1 (6 bases). The sample was PBMCs or T cells enriched from blood (not recorded which). CDR3 in amino acids: CASSQDSFITGDTQYF. The DNA of the CDR3 is TGCGCCAGCAGCCAAGACAGTTTCATCACAGGGGATACGCAGTATTTT.